The next 25 T cell receptor beta chains were all read from a single sample in a study of shared clonotypes between healthy human individuals. Positive CCR7 selection of CD45RO-negative cells yielded the naive CD8 cells, and terminally differentiated effector memory CD45RA+ cells were excluded. Generated by immunoSEQ multiplex PCR, the TCRdb table keeps only in-frame clones and is missing some. The sample has roughly 2,000,000 clones; about 95% are singletons. Input material: naive CD8+ T cells sorted from blood. The receptors originated from a man younger than 30 in good health.

This chain links TRBV18 with TRBJ2-7; D not certain. This CDR3 spans 14 amino acids. Germline V gene data show CDR1 as KGHSH and CDR2 as LQKENI. The V and J ends lost 1 base and 5 bases respectively, with 12 bases between them. The CDR3 reads CASSPLGPVHEQYF. CDR3 in DNA: TGTGCCAGCTCACCACTCGGACCCGTGCACGAGCAGTACTTC.

This clone has a single count. V gene TRBV29-1 combines with J gene TRBJ1-4, with TRBD1 as a possible D gene (5 bases). Germline V gene lookup returns CDR1 SQVTM and CDR2 ANQGSEA. The V gene lost 3 bases and the J gene lost 6 bases, with 11 bases spanning the gap. The CDR3 spans 13 residues. The CDR3 DNA reads as TGCAGCGTTGATTCAGGGACGGATGAAAAACTGTTTTTT. Protein product: CSVDSGTDEKLFF.

This clone was seen only a few times. The rearrangement joins TRBV4-1 to TRBJ1-1; D not certain. V was trimmed by 0 bases and J by 7 bases, leaving 3 bases between them. The CDR3 totals 11 residues. CDR1 MGHRA and CDR2 YSYEKL come from the germline V gene. CDR3 sequence: CASSQDFEAFF. The CDR3 nucleotides read TGCGCCAGCAGCCAAGATTTTGAAGCTTTCTTT.

The rearrangement joins TRBV7-9 to TRBJ2-7, with 11 bases fitting TRBD2. The CDR3 spans 18 residues. From germline, CDR1 is SEHNR and CDR2 FQNEAQ (reference sequence). With V trimmed by 5 bases and J by 3 bases, 15 bases remained unmatched. The CDR3 DNA sequence: TGTGCCAGCAGCGTAAGTGGCCTAGCGGGAGGAATGGTCTACGAGCAGTACTTC. Translating it yields CASSVSGLAGGMVYEQYF.

The chain uses TRBV9 and TRBJ2-5; 7 bases match TRBD2. The CDR3 length is 16 residues. J gave up 5 bases and V 3 bases, and 13 bases lay outside the gene matches. CDR1 SGDLS and CDR2 YYNGEE come from the germline V gene. The CDR3 DNA is TGTGCCAGCAGCGGTGAAGCGGGCGGGGGAGTTGAGACCCAGTACTTC. The encoded protein is CASSGEAGGGVETQYF.

The V and J genes are TRBV10-3 and TRBJ2-1; 8 positions agree with TRBD2. Germline V CDR1 and CDR2: ENHRY, SYGVKD. V lost 2 bases to trimming and J lost 2 bases; unmatched junction nucleotides: 8. The CDR3 consists of 17 residues. CDR3 nucleotides: TGTGCCATCAGTGAGCGGATTAGCGGGATCACCTACAATGAGCAGTTCTTC. It specifies CAISERISGITYNEQFF.

V and J are TRBV19 and TRBJ2-2, with 14 bases lining up with TRBD2. The germline V gene has CDR1 LNHDA and CDR2 SQIVND (reference sequence). With 9 bases clipped from V and 8 bases from J, the junction kept 8 bases outside the gene matches. The CDR3 spans 15 residues. The CDR3 loop reads CASSGTSGSLGELFF. CDR3 bases: TGTGCCAGCTCCGGGACTAGCGGGAGTTTAGGGGAGCTGTTTTTT.

This chain joins TRBV7-9 and TRBJ1-1; D is uncertain. V was shortened by 5 bases and J by 0 bases, with 16 bases between the two germline ends. The CDR3 consists of 16 residues. CDR1 and CDR2 (germline): SEHNR, FQNEAQ (reference sequence). Here the CDR3 reads CASSAPAGPMNTEAFF. The CDR3 DNA reads as TGTGCCAGCAGCGCCCCAGCGGGCCCCATGAACACTGAAGCTTTCTTT.

The CDR3: CASSPLAGEVNEQFF. CDR3 bases: TGTGCCAGCAGCCCCCTAGCGGGAGAAGTAAATGAGCAGTTCTTC. This chain uses TRBV11-2 with TRBJ2-1, with TRBD2 matching 10 bases. The germline V gene encodes CDR1 SGHAT and CDR2 FQNNGV. The CDR3 covers 15 residues. V gave up 5 bases and J gave up 7 bases; unmatched junction bases: 8. Combining the CDR3 with reference TRBV11-2 and TRBJ2-1 gives the whole variable domain EAGVAQSPRYKIIEKRQSVAFWCNPISGHATLYWYQQILGQGPKLLIQFQNNGVVDDSQLPKDRFSAERLKGVDSTLKIQPAKLEDSAVYLCASSPLAGEVNEQFFGPGTRLTVL.

This clone showed up just once. The V and J genes are TRBV19 and TRBJ2-1; 7 positions agree with TRBD2. CDR3 size: 14 residues. Germline CDR1 and CDR2: LNHDA and SQIVND (reference sequence). V lost 8 bases, J lost 2 bases, and 6 bases stayed unmatched. The CDR3 loop reads CASSASGTYNEQFF. CDR3 bases: TGTGCCAGTTCAGCTAGCGGTACCTACAATGAGCAGTTCTTC.

For this clone: The CDR3 does not end in the conserved phenylalanine or tryptophan, so this is likely a read error. The DNA is left out, because the CDR3 cannot be placed on it with certainty; the CDR3 is given as TCRdb lists it. V usage is TRBV5-8 and J usage is TRBJ1-1. The CDR3 extends over 10 residues, inclusive of both ends. Germline CDR1 and CDR2: SGHTS and YDEGEE. The CDR3 reads CASSLERARG.

This chain joins TRBV9 and TRBJ2-1; 7 bases are shared with TRBD1. Germline V lookup: CDR1 SGDLS, CDR2 YYNGEE. This CDR3 comprises 14 residues. V lost 4 bases, J lost 7 bases, and 8 bases stayed unmatched. The CDR3, as DNA: TGTGCCAGCAGCCCAAGCACAGGGGAGAATGAGCAGTTCTTC. Translation gives CASSPSTGENEQFF.

The chain couples TRBV19 to TRBJ2-1; D is unresolved. The CDR3 runs to 17 residues. CDR1 and CDR2 from the germline V gene are LNHDA and SQIVND (reference sequence). Trimming removed 3 bases from V and 2 bases from J, with 17 bases in between. CDR3 nucleotide sequence: TGTGCCAGTAGTATCATGTTGGGCCGATTAGCCTACAATGAGCAGTTCTTC. Encoded protein: CASSIMLGRLAYNEQFF.

The chain is built from TRBV11-2 and TRBJ2-7; D gene unclear. CDR3 length: 15 residues. Germline lookup yields CDR1 SGHAT and CDR2 FQNNGV. V was cut by 3 bases and J by 0 bases, with 12 bases left in between. For the CDR3, the DNA is TGTGCCAGCAGCTTGGGCTCCTTCACCTCCTACGAGCAGTACTTC. Translated, it gives CASSLGSFTSYEQYF.

This chain connects TRBV28 to TRBJ2-7; 9 bases map to TRBD2. V lost 7 bases and J lost 4; bases outside the gene matches: 5. Germline V CDR1 and CDR2: MDHEN, SYDVKM. CDR3 size: 13 residues. CDR3 region: CASMTSGSYEQYF. CDR3 DNA sequence: TGTGCCAGCATGACTAGCGGATCATACGAGCAGTACTTC.

This clone was observed once. The CDR3 is CASSRISGTGREQYF. CDR3 nucleotide sequence: TGTGCCAGCAGTCGTATATCCGGGACAGGGCGAGAGCAGTACTTC. J is TRBJ2-7 and V is TRBV7-9; 9 bases map to TRBD1. Germline lookup yields CDR1 SEHNR and CDR2 FQNEAQ (reference sequence). V was clipped by 6 bases and J by 7 bases; unmatched bases: 13. The CDR3 length is 15 residues.

The chain carries TRBV28 and TRBJ2-1; D perhaps matches TRBD2 (6 bases). V was cut by 6 bases and J by 0 bases, with 12 bases left in between. The CDR3 consists of 15 residues. Looked up from germline, CDR1 is MDHEN and CDR2 is SYDVKM. CDR3 nucleotide sequence: TGTGCCAGCAGGCTAGACGGGAGCTCCTACAATGAGCAGTTCTTC. Amino acids: CASRLDGSSYNEQFF.

The rearrangement uses TRBV4-1 and TRBJ2-5; 7 nucleotides align to TRBD2. The CDR3 loop spans 15 amino acids. CDR1 is MGHRA and CDR2 is YSYEKL in the germline V gene. Trimming at V came to 0 bases and at J to 5 bases, leaving 6 bases not matched to a gene. The CDR3 is CASSQDEGRGETQYF. Here the CDR3 DNA reads TGCGCCAGCAGCCAAGACGAGGGGCGGGGGGAGACCCAGTACTTC.

This clone was seen just once. This chain connects TRBV14 to TRBJ2-2; TRBD2 aligns across 8 bases. Germline V gene sequence: CDR1 SGHDN, CDR2 FVKESK. The CDR3 totals 16 residues. V was clipped by 0 bases and J by 3 bases; unmatched bases: 3. CDR3 region: CASSQEGTRHTGELFF. The CDR3 DNA follows: TGTGCCAGCAGCCAAGAAGGGACTAGGCACACCGGGGAGCTGTTTTTT.

This chain links TRBV10-3 with TRBJ1-1; possibly TRBD1 for D (6 bases). CDR1 is ENHRY, CDR2 SYGVKD, per germline. The V end lost 3 bases, the J end lost 6 bases, and 14 bases lay between the germline ends. CDR3 length equals 14 residues. Written as DNA, the CDR3 is TGTGCCATCAGTGATTGGCAGGGGAATCCTGAAGCTTTCTTT. Encoded protein: CAISDWQGNPEAFF.

The CDR3 region is CASSHRDRPLDEQYF. The CDR3 DNA is TGTGCCAGCAGCCACCGGGACAGGCCCCTCGACGAGCAGTACTTC. The V and J genes are TRBV7-8 and TRBJ2-7; 8 nucleotides match TRBD1. V lost 5 bases to trimming and J lost 5 bases; unmatched junction nucleotides: 11. The CDR3 is made up of 15 amino acids. The germline V gene has CDR1 SGHVS and CDR2 FQNEAQ.

The chain recombines TRBV7-9 with TRBJ1-4, with D possibly matching TRBD1 (6 bases). The ends were cut back, 8 bases at V and 5 bases at J, with 15 bases in the middle. Germline V gene sequence: CDR1 SEHNR, CDR2 FQNEAQ (reference sequence). This CDR3 is built from 14 residues. The CDR3 region is CASAGGRANEKLFF. CDR3 coding DNA: TGTGCCAGCGCTGGGGGCAGGGCGAATGAAAAACTGTTTTTT.

In the case of this clone: Other nucleotide sequences in the sample specify the same CDR3. The J gene is TRBJ2-1, the V gene TRBV27; 8 bases map to TRBD2. The CDR3 contains 15 residues. V was pared by 6 bases and J by 2 bases, with 6 bases of the junction left unmatched. Germline V gene sequence: CDR1 MNHEY, CDR2 SMNVEV (reference sequence). The CDR3: CASSLTGGPYNEQFF. In DNA form, the CDR3 reads TGTGCCAGCAGCCTCACGGGGGGGCCCTACAATGAGCAGTTCTTC.

V gene TRBV13 combines with J gene TRBJ2-7; D call uncertain. The V and J ends lost 0 bases and 5 bases respectively, with 17 bases between them. In germline, CDR1 is PRHDT, CDR2 FYEKMQ (reference sequence). The CDR3 is 16 amino acids. This chain's CDR3 is CASSLGVGPQVNEQYF. DNA for the CDR3: TGTGCCAGCAGCTTAGGCGTAGGACCGCAAGTCAACGAGCAGTACTTC.

The V and J genes are TRBV7-9 and TRBJ2-1; no reliable D call. The CDR3 is 19 residues long. In germline, CDR1 is SEHNR, CDR2 FQNEAQ (reference sequence). Trimming stripped 4 bases from V and 0 bases from J, with 22 bases between. The chain's CDR3 is CASSWSSRLVAGSYNEQFF. The CDR3 bases are TGTGCCAGCAGCTGGAGCAGTCGCCTTGTGGCTGGCTCCTACAATGAGCAGTTCTTC.